A selection of T cell receptor beta chains follows, all from one sample in a study of radiotherapy plus CTLA-4 blockade in lung cancer. The repertoire was sequenced with immunoSEQ multiplex PCR; TCRdb's copy has only in-frame clones and lacks some. The repertoire holds tens of thousands of clones, with roughly 70% as singletons. This specimen was peripheral blood, taken from a patient treated with radiotherapy plus ipilimumab. The receptors derive from a human donor with non-small cell lung cancer who had stable disease on radiotherapy plus ipilimumab. CDR3s include the opening cysteine and the closing phenylalanine or tryptophan. A D gene is named only where the DNA matches it firmly. The size field is filled for only some rows; it gives once, few, many or a size class.

V	size	D	J	CDR3	DNA
TRBV5-1	-	-	TRBJ1-6	CASSLEGLSDSPLHF	TGCGCCAGCAGCTTGGAAGGACTCTCGGATTCACCCCTCCACTTT
TRBV7-2	once	TRBD2	TRBJ2-7	CASSLRILAGFYEQYF	TGTGCCAGCAGCTTAAGGATCCTAGCGGGATTCTACGAGCAGTACTTC
TRBV6-1	once	TRBD1	TRBJ1-2	CASGGQGIFNYGYTF	TGTGCCAGCGGGGGACAGGGGATATTTAACTATGGCTACACCTTC
TRBV27	-	-	TRBJ2-2	CASSYDQNTGELFF	TGTGCCAGCAGTTACGACCAGAACACCGGGGAGCTGTTTTTT
TRBV19	-	-	TRBJ1-3	CASRPAENTIYF	TGTGCCAGTAGGCCAGCGGAGAACACCATATATTTT
TRBV7-2	-	TRBD2	TRBJ2-1	CASSEHSGGNNEQFF	TGTGCCAGCAGCGAACATAGCGGGGGGAACAATGAGCAGTTCTTC
TRBV19	few	TRBD1	TRBJ1-5	CASSKTGANNQPQHF	TGTGCCAGTAGTAAAACAGGGGCGAACAATCAGCCCCAGCATTTT
TRBV19	-	TRBD1	TRBJ2-1	CASSEPGQGGNEQFF	TGTGCCAGTAGTGAACCGGGACAGGGGGGCAATGAGCAGTTCTTC
TRBV27	-	TRBD2	TRBJ2-7	CASRGTSGTSYEQYF	TGTGCCAGCAGAGGGACTAGCGGGACCTCCTACGAGCAGTACTTC
TRBV28	-	-	TRBJ1-5	CASSLGWGAQPQHF	TGTGCCAGCAGTTTAGGTTGGGGGGCACAGCCCCAGCATTTT
TRBV6-6	few	TRBD1	TRBJ1-5	CASSSGQGALGQPQHF	TGTGCCAGCAGCTCGGGACAGGGGGCGTTAGGTCAGCCCCAGCATTTT
TRBV7-7	-	-	TRBJ1-3	CAVGPSSGNTIYF	TGTGCGGTAGGGCCTAGCTCTGGAAACACCATATATTTT
TRBV7-3	-	TRBD2	TRBJ2-1	CASSLNSGRANEQFF	TGTGCCAGCAGCTTAAATAGCGGGAGGGCCAATGAGCAGTTCTTC
TRBV4-2	-	-	TRBJ2-1	CASSPLARYNEQFF	TGTGCCAGCAGCCCACTAGCTCGCTACAATGAGCAGTTCTTC
TRBV7-2	-	TRBD1	TRBJ2-3	CATSLKTGARGGDTQYF	TGTGCCACCTCTCTAAAGACAGGGGCCCGCGGTGGGGATACGCAGTATTTT
TRBV9	-	-	TRBJ2-3	CASSVLARGTDTQYF	TGTGCCAGCAGCGTGCTAGCGAGGGGCACAGATACGCAGTATTTT
TRBV7-9	few	-	TRBJ2-7	CATVLGTQSYEQYF	TGTGCCACCGTCCTTGGGACTCAGTCCTACGAGCAGTACTTC
TRBV5-1	-	TRBD2	TRBJ2-7	CASSLAFQREGSYEQYF	TGCGCCAGCAGCTTGGCCTTCCAGCGGGAGGGCAGTTACGAGCAGTACTTC
TRBV18	-	-	TRBJ1-1	CASSSGTFDTEAFF	TGTGCCAGTTCGTCCGGGACATTTGACACTGAAGCTTTCTTT
TRBV7-6	few	TRBD2	TRBJ2-3	CASSLGLAGVFDTQYF	TGTGCCAGCAGCTTAGGGCTAGCGGGAGTGTTTGATACGCAGTATTTT